This record concerns one TCR beta chain sequence. Its antigen has not been determined. The sample holds no much larger clone one base away, and base qualities are not on file. The CDR3 regions of human TCRbeta chains were analyzed by immunosequencing. The source study handled its data this way. TCRs in the repertoires were compared against a reference library of SARS-CoV-2-specific TCRs that had been generated with the MIRA antigen-specificity platform. Breadth was defined as the fraction of unique TCRs that were SARS-CoV-2-associated, and depth was defined as the fraction of total T cells that were SARS-CoV-2-associated. Using the MIRA data, every spike-specific TCR was mapped to the spike region that the TCR reacted to and assigned to either a CD4 or a CD8 class. Log10-transformed breadth and depth values were compared by one-way ANOVA with Sidak's multiple comparisons tests. Sourced from immuneACCESS, this table was stored by TCRdb with only in-frame sequences that have V and J called. A share of the clones is absent; for the studies checked, an unresolved V gene accounts for under half, and the remainder has no known explanation. The DNA gave D and trimming, while V, J and clone size come from that table. The sample table contains about 120,000 clones; only one count was recorded for 85% to 95% of them. The ten largest clonotypes hold around 1.6% of the sample.

The time point label, as the study defines it: about 28 days (+/-7) after the second vaccine dose. AZD1222 recipients given second doses at about 4 weeks or at about 12 weeks were pooled, since spike-specific TCR depth and breadth were not found to differ between the two schedules. Samples from vaccinated people were obtained from the UK trials COV001 and COV002, which included a single-blind randomized controlled phase 2/3 trial of AZD1222 (ChAdOx1 nCoV-19) in healthy adults. For TCRbeta chain sequencing, PBMC samples from trial participants were taken at day 0 and at day 28 after the second dose. This sample is part of a study of T cell responses to AZD1222 COVID-19 vaccine (dated by TCRdb to 2020 to 2023). Regarding the study in general: A total of 230 to 250 trial participants underwent TCR sequencing, of whom about 210 had received two doses of AZD1222 and 26 had received two doses of the MenACWY control vaccine. Trial participants were enrolled by age into subgroups of 18-55, 56-69 and 70-plus years, and 148, 28 and 57 TCR-sequenced participants, respectively, were included in these subgroups.

For CDR1 and CDR2, the germline V gene lists SNHLY and FYNNEI. V is cut by 4 bases and J by 1 base, and the space between the germline ends is 14 bases. The CDR3 spans 15 residues, from the cysteine through the phenylalanine. Left in the record is the CDR3 DNA by itself, 45 bases read in frame from the first base. The paper's findings and limits, for the study overall: Only five or six AZD1222 recipients were SARS-CoV-2 seropositive at baseline, limiting conclusions about previously exposed vaccinees. The vaccine-associated CD4 TCRs covered the entire spike protein, and the dominant responses fell in regions 160-218 and 743-854. Because no samples from the day 14 peak response were available, repertoires could be characterized only after the peak T cell response. The 56-69-year group was small, and its depth increase did not reach significance, likely because of low power. Participants were mostly white British and included more females than males, and it was suggested by the authors that clonal diversity may have been underestimated. After two AZD1222 doses, spike-specific TCR breadth and depth were significantly higher than at day 0 and than in MenACWY recipients. Reportedly, close to half of the unique spike-specific TCRs recognized epitopes lying outside the regions that are mutated in the B.1.351 and B.1.1.7 variants.

Material: peripheral blood, obtained 28 days after the second AZD1222 dose. The sequence is built from TRBV2 and TRBJ2-7, with a tentative D call of TRBD1 or TRBD2, each matching 5 bases. The clonotype comes from an adult who received the AZD1222 COVID-19 vaccine. The DNA sequence is as follows: TGTGCCAGCAGTGCCCTTGGGACCCAATCCTACGAGCAGTACTTC. This yields the protein CASSALGTQSYEQYF. The CDR3, completed at both ends by the reference TRBV2 and TRBJ2-7 genes, gives the full variable domain EPEVTQTPSHQVTQMGQEVILRCVPISNHLYFYWYRQILGQKVEFLVSFYNNEISEKSEIFDDQFSVERPDGSNFTLKIRSTKLEDSAMYFCASSALGTQSYEQYFGPGTRLTVT.